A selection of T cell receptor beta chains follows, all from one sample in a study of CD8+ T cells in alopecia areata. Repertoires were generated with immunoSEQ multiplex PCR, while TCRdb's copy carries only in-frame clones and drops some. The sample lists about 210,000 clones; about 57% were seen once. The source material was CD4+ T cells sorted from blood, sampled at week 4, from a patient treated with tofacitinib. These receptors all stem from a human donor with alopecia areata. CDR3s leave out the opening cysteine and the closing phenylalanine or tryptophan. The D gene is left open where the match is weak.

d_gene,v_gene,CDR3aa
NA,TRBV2,ASSALAGNTDTQY
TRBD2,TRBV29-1,SVGRVETQY
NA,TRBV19,ASAGRYSNQPQH
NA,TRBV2,ASSQASYYGYT
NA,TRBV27,ASSLSLYNGNEQF
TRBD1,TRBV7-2,ASSLQRQGRNSPLH
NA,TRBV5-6,ASSSPTGPRETQY
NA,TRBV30,AWKGVRGNSPLH
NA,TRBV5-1,ASSLVSDNEQF
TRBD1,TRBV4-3,ASSQRQGDGYT
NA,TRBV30,AYTGTPQYTGELF
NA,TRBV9,ASHPHNLGTEAF
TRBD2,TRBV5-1,ASSLGQRGSSYNEQF
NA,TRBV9,ASSVGPLGHTLSYEQY
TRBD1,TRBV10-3,AISGQGANSPLH
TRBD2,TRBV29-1,SVVLAEDLYEQY
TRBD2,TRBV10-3,AISPAGTSGVGTDTQY
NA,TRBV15,ATSRDELRDGYT
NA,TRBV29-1,SATVAYEQY
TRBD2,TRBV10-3,AISEGTSGEQY
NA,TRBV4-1,ASSQPGAGKAGANVLT
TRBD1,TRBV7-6,ASSFRQGMGDSPLH
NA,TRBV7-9,ASRLEDYEQY
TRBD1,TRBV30,AWSRGGMGNQPQH
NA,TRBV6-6,ASSYSQETQY
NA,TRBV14,ASSPLDSTEQY
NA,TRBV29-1,SVEDLHGDPFYGYT
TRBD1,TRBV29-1,SVAGTGNREKLF
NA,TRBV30,AWSPAGGYSPLH
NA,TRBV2,ASSEYRNHEQY
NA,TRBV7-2,ASSLETTRSYEQY
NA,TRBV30,AWSHPIRANTEAF
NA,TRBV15,ATSHLDGELF
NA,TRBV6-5,ASSYSYRSSYEQY
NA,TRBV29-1,SVALRQRNEQF
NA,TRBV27,ASSSSPSTDTQY
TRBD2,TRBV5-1,ASSLLGGANEVHEQF
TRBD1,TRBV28,ASSLATGKHQPQH
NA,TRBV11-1,ASSFGTSEGVQY
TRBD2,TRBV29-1,SVEKWGEGYEQY
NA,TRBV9,ASSVGRTNEKLF